Shown below are 3 T cell receptor beta chains from a single sample sequenced in a study of CD8 T cells in Susac syndrome. After extraction with the RNeasy kit, 0.5 to 1 ug of the RNA was reverse transcribed using random hexamers. Using its own MiXCR run on the immunoSEQ multiplex PCR reads, TCRdb lists one record per CDR3 protein. Here the sample spans about 140,000 distinct CDR3 sequences, approximately 95% being singletons. The sequenced sample was CD4+ T cells from PBMCs. The receptors were sampled from a human donor with Susac syndrome.

The J gene is TRBJ1-2, the V gene TRBV28, with D hard to call. CDR3 length: 13 amino acids. The germline gives CDR1 MDHEN, CDR2 SYDVKM. Trimming cost V 10 bases and J 6 bases, with 18 bases left between them. CDR3 sequence reads: CATALRETDGYTF. CDR3 coding DNA: TGTGCCACAGCCCTCCGGGAGACGGATGGCTACACCTTC.

J is TRBJ2-1 and V is TRBV7-9; 13 bases are a match to TRBD2. The CDR3 is made up of 14 amino acids. Germline V gene lookup returns CDR1 SEHNR and CDR2 FQNEAQ (reference sequence). Trimming took 8 bases from V and 7 from J; bases not matched to a gene: 5. The CDR3 DNA is TGTGCCAGCGGACTAGCGGGAGCCGCGAATGAGCAGTTCTTC. As protein: CASGLAGAANEQFF.

J is TRBJ2-1 and V is TRBV9; no reliable D call. V lost 0 bases and J 2 bases, leaving 3 bases between the germline ends. Germline V gene data show CDR1 as SGDLS and CDR2 as YYNGEE. The CDR3 is 13 residues long. The CDR3 sequence is CASSVEAYNEQFF. The DNA of the CDR3 is TGTGCCAGCAGCGTAGAGGCCTACAATGAGCAGTTCTTC. Combining the CDR3 with reference TRBV9 and TRBJ2-1 gives the whole variable domain DSGVTQTPKHLITATGQRVTLRCSPRSGDLSVYWYQQSLDQGLQFLIQYYNGEERAKGNILERFSAQQFPDLHSELNLSSLELGDSALYFCASSVEAYNEQFFGPGTRLTVL.